These T cell receptor beta chains were read from a single sample in a study of T cell responses to AZD1222 COVID-19 vaccine. The protocol was immunoSEQ multiplex PCR, while the TCRdb copy is restricted to in-frame clones and leaves out a portion. This table has over 110,000 clones, around 90% appearing once. The sample in question was peripheral blood, obtained on day 0 of AZD1222 vaccination. Receptors were obtained from an adult in good health. CDR3s include the opening cysteine and the closing phenylalanine or tryptophan. The order of the fields is J gene, clone size, V gene, D gene, CDR3 DNA, CDR3 protein. D genes are given only for firm matches. Expanded clones are given a class, and other clones once, few, many or no size at all.

>TRBJ2-7|.|TRBV14|TRBD2
TGTGCCAGCAGCCGATGGACTAGCGGGAGTGAGCAGTACTTC
CASSRWTSGSEQYF
>TRBJ2-4|.|TRBV7-2|.
TGTGCCAGCAGCTTAGGGGGCAGGGGAAACATTCAGTACTTC
CASSLGGRGNIQYF
>TRBJ1-2|.|TRBV28|TRBD1
TGTGCCAGCAGTACACAGGGGGCACAGGGCTACACCTTC
CASSTQGAQGYTF
>TRBJ2-7|.|TRBV5-8|.
TGTGCCAGGGGGGGAGAATCCTCCTACGAGCAGTACTTC
CARGGESSYEQYF
>TRBJ1-3|.|TRBV4-3|TRBD1
TGCGCCAGCAGCCCCGCCGGGACAGGGCAAAACACCATATATTTT
CASSPAGTGQNTIYF
>TRBJ1-1|.|TRBV5-8|.
TGTGCCAGCAGCTTACGAGGGATGAACACTGAAGCTTTCTTT
CASSLRGMNTEAFF
>TRBJ2-3|.|TRBV10-3|.
TGTGCCATCAGTACCACAGATACGCAGTATTTT
CAISTTDTQYF
>TRBJ1-1|.|TRBV7-8|.
TGTGCCAGCAACGAGGGACGGTACACTGAAGCTTTCTTT
CASNEGRYTEAFF
>TRBJ1-3|once|TRBV28|.
TGTGCCAGCAGTTTAGGGCCAAGGGCTGGAAACACCATATATTTT
CASSLGPRAGNTIYF
>TRBJ2-7|.|TRBV4-1|.
TGCGCCAGCAGCCCTTACGTCGGCTACGAGCAGTACTTC
CASSPYVGYEQYF
>TRBJ2-7|.|TRBV3-1/TRBV3-2|.
TGTGCCAGCAGCCCAGACCGTCTAACCGAGGGGTACTACGAGCAGTACTTC
CASSPDRLTEGYYEQYF
>TRBJ2-1|.|TRBV14|TRBD2
TGTGCCAGCAGCCAAGTTACGGGGGAGGGCCAGCTTGAGCAGTTCTTC
CASSQVTGEGQLEQFF
>TRBJ2-2|.|TRBV19|TRBD2
TGTGCCAGTAGTCCCCGGACTAGCGGGAGGCCTTTGATAGTGTTTTTT
CASSPRTSGRPLIVFF
>TRBJ2-1|.|TRBV5-1|TRBD1
TGCGCCAGCAGGACAGGGGTAAGCAATGAGCAGTTCTTC
CASRTGVSNEQFF
>TRBJ2-1|.|TRBV9|TRBD1
TGTGCCAGCAGCAGGGGGCTTGAGCAGTTCTTC
CASSRGLEQFF
>TRBJ2-1|.|TRBV24-1|.
TGTGCCACCAGTGATCATATCCTGTCCCCGCAGTTCTTC
CATSDHILSPQFF
>TRBJ1-5|.|TRBV27|.
TGTGCCAGCAGTTTAAAGGGGCATCAGCCCCAGCATTTT
CASSLKGHQPQHF
>TRBJ2-6|.|TRBV5-1|TRBD1
TGCGCCAGCAGTCACCCCGAGGCAGGGGGCGTCTCTGGGGCCAACGTCCTGACTTTC
CASSHPEAGGVSGANVLTF
>TRBJ2-7|few|TRBV30|.
TGTGCCTGGAGTGTAATCAGAGAGCAGTACTTC
CAWSVIREQYF
>TRBJ1-1|.|TRBV4-3|.
TGCGCCAGCAGCCACTTTCCGGGGGAGGTCACTGAAGCTTTCTTT
CASSHFPGEVTEAFF
>TRBJ1-3|.|TRBV5-1|TRBD1
TGCGCCAGCAGCTCGGATTCGCAGGGGGCAAGAGGTGGAAACACCATATATTTT
CASSSDSQGARGGNTIYF
>TRBJ1-1|.|TRBV7-3|.
TGTGCCAGCAGTAATACAGGGAGGGGTAACACTGAAGCTTTCTTT
CASSNTGRGNTEAFF
>TRBJ1-1|.|TRBV7-2|TRBD1
TGTGCCAGCAGCTTAGCCCTCCGGGACAGGGTTAGGGCTTTCTTT
CASSLALRDRVRAFF
>TRBJ2-7|.|TRBV18|.
TGTGCCAGCTCCCCCGCTTACCTAAGGGACGAGCAGTACTTC
CASSPAYLRDEQYF
>TRBJ2-7|.|TRBV2|.
TGTGCCAGCACCAAGGGGAAGCGGCCCTACGAGCAGTACTTC
CASTKGKRPYEQYF
>TRBJ1-1|.|TRBV7-9|.
TGTGCCAGCAGCCTCAACAAGAACACTGAAGCTTTCTTT
CASSLNKNTEAFF
>TRBJ2-1|.|TRBV11-3|.
TGTGCCAGCAGCTTAGGTATTAATGAGCAGTTCTTC
CASSLGINEQFF
>TRBJ1-2|.|TRBV5-3|.
TGTGCCAGAAGCTTGGGCGGCGGACCCTATGGCTACACCTTC
CARSLGGGPYGYTF
>TRBJ1-1|.|TRBV6-4|.
TGTGCCAGCAGTGACTCGGAGAACACTGAAGCTTTCTTT
CASSDSENTEAFF
>TRBJ2-2|.|TRBV7-2|.
TGTGCCAGCAGCGCCAAGGGGCGGACCGGGGAGCTGTTTTTT
CASSAKGRTGELFF
>TRBJ2-1|.|TRBV7-6|.
TGTGCCAGCAGCTTATCGATCGGGGGAGGGGGAAATGAGCAGTTCTTC
CASSLSIGGGGNEQFF
>TRBJ2-5|.|TRBV29-1|TRBD1
TGCAGCGTGAACAGGGGCCAAGAGACCCAGTACTTC
CSVNRGQETQYF
>TRBJ2-3|.|TRBV6-5|TRBD1
TGTGCCAGCAGTCAGACAGGGATCCACACAGATACGCAGTATTTT
CASSQTGIHTDTQYF
>TRBJ2-2|.|TRBV7-9|TRBD2
TGTGCCAGCAGCTCCTCGGCGGGAGGGACCGGGGAGCTGTTTTTT
CASSSSAGGTGELFF
>TRBJ2-7|.|TRBV9|TRBD2
TGTGCCAGCAGCGTGAGGACTAGCGGGTCCTACGAGCAGTACTTC
CASSVRTSGSYEQYF
>TRBJ2-7|.|TRBV19|TRBD2
TGTGCCAGTAGCAGGACTAGCGGGGACTACGAGCAGTACTTC
CASSRTSGDYEQYF
>TRBJ1-3|.|TRBV18|TRBD1
TGTGCCAGCTCACCACCGGTAAATCTGGGGACAGGAGTTAGGAGCGCGGACACCATATATTTT
CASSPPVNLGTGVRSADTIYF
>TRBJ1-1|few|TRBV20-1|.
TGCAGTGCTAAGCCCGAAGCCCAAGCTTTCTTT
CSAKPEAQAFF
>TRBJ1-2|.|TRBV7-2|.
TGTGCCAGCAGCTCAGAGACTGGTAACTATGGCTACACCTTC
CASSSETGNYGYTF
>TRBJ2-2|.|TRBV14|.
TGTGCCAGCAGCCAAGATATCGAGTCTTACACCGGGGAGCTGTTTTTT
CASSQDIESYTGELFF
>TRBJ1-5|.|TRBV6-2/TRBV6-3|.
TGTGCCAGCAGTTACCCAGGACTTCACAATCAGCCCCAGCATTTT
CASSYPGLHNQPQHF
>TRBJ2-1|.|TRBV7-8|TRBD1
TGTGCCAGCAGCCCCGACAGGGTTCTCTACAATGAGCAGTTCTTC
CASSPDRVLYNEQFF
>TRBJ2-2|once|TRBV4-3|TRBD2
TGCGCCAGCAGCCAACGACTAGCGGGAGGGGGGACGAACACCGGGGAGCTGTTTTTT
CASSQRLAGGGTNTGELFF
>TRBJ1-2|.|TRBV19|TRBD1
TGTGCCAGTAGCCCGACCGGGACAGGGAGGCACTATGGCTACACCTTC
CASSPTGTGRHYGYTF
>TRBJ2-2|once|TRBV6-5|.
TGTGCCAGCACCAGGGGGAGGCTAAATACCGGGGAGCTGTTTTTT
CASTRGRLNTGELFF
>TRBJ2-7|few|TRBV30|TRBD2
TGTGCCTGGAGTGTACTAGCGGGCCGCTACGAGCAGTACTTC
CAWSVLAGRYEQYF
>TRBJ1-5|.|TRBV7-9|.
TGTGCCAGCAGCCCAGGGACGGGCCTCGGCAATCAGCCCCAGCATTTT
CASSPGTGLGNQPQHF
>TRBJ1-4|.|TRBV3-1/TRBV3-2|.
TGTGCCAGCAGCCGAGGAATGGGGAGGAATGAAAAACTGTTTTTT
CASSRGMGRNEKLFF